Listed below are T cell receptor beta chains from one sample, sequenced in a study of T cell repertoires in cytomegalovirus infection. TCRdb fed the reads into MiXCR, producing one record per CDR3 protein. The table lists hundreds of thousands of distinct CDR3 sequences, 15% to 20% of them singletons. Sample: PBMCs. Source of these receptors: a human donor in good health (CMV status not recorded). Some clones in this sample may be carry-over from other donors' samples. CDR3s include the opening cysteine and the closing phenylalanine or tryptophan. The D gene is left open where the match is weak. The size entry is marked missing in some rows and otherwise reads once, few, many or a size class.

j_call	d_call	clone_size	v_call	cdr3_aa	cdr3_nt
TRBJ2-1	.	.	TRBV15	CATSKDQGHEQFF	TGTGCCACCAGCAAAGACCAGGGGCATGAGCAGTTCTTC
TRBJ2-7	.	few	TRBV6-5	CASSYVPDSYEQYF	TGTGCCAGCAGTTACGTCCCAGATTCCTACGAGCAGTACTTC
TRBJ2-7	.	many	TRBV12-3/TRBV12-4	CASSFPDSKQYF	TGTGCCAGCAGTTTCCCTGACAGTAAGCAGTACTTC
TRBJ2-5	TRBD1	many	TRBV7-2	CASSILAQGAGETQYF	TGTGCCAGCAGCATACTAGCACAGGGGGCCGGAGAGACCCAGTACTTC
TRBJ2-3	TRBD2	.	TRBV15	CATSTTGGSGGTDTQYF	TGTGCCACCAGCACCACGGGAGGGAGCGGGGGGACAGATACGCAGTATTTT
TRBJ1-5	TRBD1	few	TRBV24-1	CATSEGQHSGNQPQHF	TGTGCCACCAGTGAGGGACAGCATTCGGGCAATCAGCCCCAGCATTTT
TRBJ2-5	.	few	TRBV9	CASSPQTGRTEVPETQYF	TGTGCCAGCAGCCCCCAGACAGGTCGAACGGAGGTTCCGGAGACCCAGTACTTC
TRBJ1-1	.	.	TRBV20-1	CSARVGTNTEAFF	TGCAGTGCTAGAGTCGGGACGAACACTGAAGCTTTCTTT
TRBJ1-6	.	.	TRBV28	CASSLPGVVFNSPLHF	TGTGCCAGCAGTTTACCGGGGGTTGTATTTAATTCACCCCTCCACTTT
TRBJ2-7	TRBD1	many	TRBV7-9	CASSQTGTGVTYEQYF	TGTGCCAGCAGCCAAACCGGGACAGGTGTTACCTACGAGCAGTACTTC
TRBJ1-2	TRBD1	many	TRBV6-1	CASFSDRVHGYTF	TGTGCCAGCTTCTCGGACAGGGTCCATGGCTACACCTTC
TRBJ2-3	.	.	TRBV5-6	CASSRGGALTDTQYF	TGTGCCAGCAGCCGAGGGGGGGCTCTTACAGATACGCAGTATTTT
TRBJ2-5	TRBD2	many	TRBV7-2	CASSRTSGGGETQYF	TGTGCCAGCAGCCGAACTAGCGGGGGTGGAGAGACCCAGTACTTC
TRBJ2-1	TRBD2	.	TRBV18	CASSPASGGASYNEQFF	TGTGCCAGCTCACCAGCCAGCGGGGGGGCCTCCTACAATGAGCAGTTCTTC
TRBJ2-7	TRBD1	few	TRBV6-2/TRBV6-3	CASSYSALSRDRDHEQYF	TGTGCCAGCAGTTACTCAGCTCTTAGCCGGGACAGGGATCACGAGCAGTACTTC
TRBJ1-5	.	.	TRBV20-1	CSARSRGVDINQPQHF	TGCAGTGCTAGATCCCGGGGGGTCGACATCAATCAGCCCCAGCATTTT
TRBJ2-5	TRBD2	.	TRBV24-1	CATSDPSGGRETQCF	TGTGCCACCAGTGACCCTAGCGGGGGTCGAGAGACCCAGTGCTTC
TRBJ2-7	.	many	TRBV7-2	CASSLGDANLYEQYF	TGTGCCAGCAGCTTAGGGGACGCCAACCTCTACGAGCAGTACTTC
TRBJ2-7	.	.	TRBV6-5	CASSVNDGVQEDEQYF	TGTGCCAGCAGTGTAAACGACGGAGTCCAGGAGGACGAGCAGTACTTC
TRBJ2-7	.	many	TRBV6-1	CASSVERLYEQYF	TGTGCCAGCAGTGTGGAGCGGCTCTACGAGCAGTACTTC
TRBJ2-2	.	few	TRBV7-6	CASSLTLSGELFF	TGTGCCAGCAGCTTAACCCTTTCCGGGGAGCTGTTTTTT
TRBJ2-7	.	.	TRBV29-1	CSVVDGGYEQYF	TGCAGCGTTGTCGATGGGGGCTACGAGCAGTACTTC
TRBJ1-6	.	.	TRBV5-1	CASSLSGGDSPLHF	TGCGCCAGCAGCTTGTCCGGGGGTGATTCACCCCTCCACTTT
TRBJ2-5	.	few	TRBV7-2	CASSPTGSWGETQYF	TGTGCCAGCAGCCCGACTGGCTCCTGGGGAGAGACCCAGTACTTC
TRBJ2-6	.	.	TRBV12-3/TRBV12-4	CASSLTRTANVLTF	TGTGCCAGCAGTCTTACAAGGACGGCCAACGTCCTGACTTTC
TRBJ1-1	TRBD1	.	TRBV7-9	CASSPLPGTGNTEAFF	TGTGCCAGCAGCCCACTACCCGGGACAGGGAACACTGAAGCTTTCTTT
TRBJ1-5	.	many	TRBV6-5	CASSYLGDANQPQHF	TGTGCCAGCAGTTACCTCGGGGACGCTAATCAGCCCCAGCATTTT
TRBJ2-1	TRBD1	few	TRBV11-2	CASSGSYTGGSYNEQFF	TGTGCCAGCAGCGGATCCTACACAGGGGGCTCCTACAATGAGCAGTTCTTC
TRBJ2-1	TRBD2	.	TRBV5-4	CASSLGPAGGTNEQFF	TGTGCCAGCAGCTTAGGTCCCGCGGGGGGCACAAATGAGCAGTTCTTC
TRBJ2-5	.	.	TRBV20-1	CSARETGRGEETQYF	TGCAGTGCTAGAGAAACGGGACGGGGAGAAGAGACCCAGTACTTC
TRBJ2-3	TRBD2	few	TRBV4-2	CASSLKRGDTDTQYF	TGTGCCAGCAGCTTAAAGCGGGGGGACACAGATACGCAGTATTTT
TRBJ2-7	TRBD1	.	TRBV6-1	CASSWEQGAYEQYF	TGTGCCAGCAGTTGGGAACAGGGGGCCTACGAGCAGTACTTC
TRBJ1-1	TRBD1	.	TRBV28	CASSSRGQGNTEAFF	TGTGCCAGCAGTTCCCGGGGACAGGGGAACACTGAAGCTTTCTTT
TRBJ2-5	TRBD1	.	TRBV20-1	CSATGPDRGIETQYF	TGCAGTGCAACAGGTCCTGACAGGGGGATTGAGACCCAGTACTTC
TRBJ1-4	TRBD1	few	TRBV9	CASSARLFGTALNEELFF	TGTGCCAGCAGCGCCCGTTTGTTCGGGACAGCACTTAATGAAGAACTGTTTTTT
TRBJ2-3	.	.	TRBV2	CASSEEGRSTDTQYF	TGTGCCAGCAGTGAAGAGGGTAGAAGCACAGATACGCAGTATTTT
TRBJ1-2	TRBD1	many	TRBV5-1	CASSTGTGTNYGYTF	TGCGCCAGCAGTACCGGGACAGGGACCAACTATGGCTACACCTTC
TRBJ1-1	TRBD1	few	TRBV11-3	CASSDGTVNTEAFF	TGTGCCAGCAGCGATGGGACAGTAAACACTGAAGCTTTCTTT
TRBJ2-7	.	.	TRBV20-1	CSAILADSSYEQYF	TGCAGTGCTATTTTAGCGGATAGCTCCTACGAGCAGTACTTC
TRBJ1-1	.	few	TRBV6-1	CASRFLRGAEAFF	TGTGCCAGCAGATTTCTCAGGGGAGCTGAAGCTTTCTTT
TRBJ1-1	.	many	TRBV7-9	CASSFRQPTEAFF	TGTGCCAGCAGCTTTCGACAGCCGACTGAAGCTTTCTTT
TRBJ1-3	.	many	TRBV7-2	CASSLDPPGSGNTIYF	TGTGCCAGCAGCTTAGATCCTCCAGGCTCTGGAAACACCATATATTTT
TRBJ2-2	TRBD2	few	TRBV7-6	CASRRLAGGVLADTGELFF	TGTGCCAGCAGACGACTAGCGGGGGGCGTACTGGCGGACACCGGGGAGCTGTTTTTT
TRBJ1-2	.	few	TRBV9	CASSVEAATRGYTF	TGTGCCAGCAGCGTAGAGGCAGCCACTCGGGGCTACACCTTC
TRBJ2-3	TRBD2	.	TRBV29-1	CSVATSGVDTQYF	TGCAGCGTAGCGACTAGCGGGGTAGATACGCAGTATTTT
TRBJ1-6	.	.	TRBV27	CASSFGTSSSYNSPLHF	TGTGCCAGCAGTTTTGGGACATCGAGCTCCTATAATTCACCCCTCCACTTT